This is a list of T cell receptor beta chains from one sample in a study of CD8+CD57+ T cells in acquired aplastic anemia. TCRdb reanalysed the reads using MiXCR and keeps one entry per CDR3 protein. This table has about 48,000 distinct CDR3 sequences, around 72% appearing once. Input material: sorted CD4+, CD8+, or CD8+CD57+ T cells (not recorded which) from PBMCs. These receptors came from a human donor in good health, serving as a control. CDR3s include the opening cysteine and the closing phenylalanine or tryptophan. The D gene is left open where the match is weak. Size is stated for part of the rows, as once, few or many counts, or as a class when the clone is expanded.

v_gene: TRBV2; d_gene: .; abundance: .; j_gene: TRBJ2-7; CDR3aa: CASAPMASGQQYF; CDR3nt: TGTGCCAGCGCCCCAATGGCGTCTGGGCAGCAGTACTTC
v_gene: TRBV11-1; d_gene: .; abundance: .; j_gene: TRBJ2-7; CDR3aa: CASSVGWGSYEQYF; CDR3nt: TGTGCCAGCAGCGTGGGTTGGGGATCCTACGAGCAGTACTTC
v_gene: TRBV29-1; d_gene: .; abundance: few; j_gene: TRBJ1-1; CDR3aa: CSVGGDGNTEAFF; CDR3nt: TGCAGCGTTGGGGGAGACGGGAACACTGAAGCTTTCTTT
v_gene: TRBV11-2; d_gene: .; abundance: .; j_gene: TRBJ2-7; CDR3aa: CASSLGQGWGFGEQYF; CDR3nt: TGTGCCAGCAGCTTAGGTCAGGGCTGGGGATTCGGCGAGCAGTACTTC
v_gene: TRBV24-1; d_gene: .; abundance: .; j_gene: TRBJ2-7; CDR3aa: CATSEQGETYEQYF; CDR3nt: TGTGCCACCAGTGAGCAGGGCGAAACCTACGAGCAGTACTTC
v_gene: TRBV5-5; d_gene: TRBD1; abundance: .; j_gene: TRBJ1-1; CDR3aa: CASSLGQGGMNTEAFF; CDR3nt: TGTGCCAGCAGCCTAGGACAGGGAGGGATGAACACTGAAGCTTTCTTT
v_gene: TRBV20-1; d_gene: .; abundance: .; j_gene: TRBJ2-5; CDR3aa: CSARTTPGETQYF; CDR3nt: TGCAGTGCTAGGACCACCCCGGGGGAGACCCAGTACTTC
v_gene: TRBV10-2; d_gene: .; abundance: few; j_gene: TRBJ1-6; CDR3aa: CASRTETTRSPLHF; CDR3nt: TGCGCCAGCCGGACCGAGACGACGCGGTCACCCCTCCACTTT
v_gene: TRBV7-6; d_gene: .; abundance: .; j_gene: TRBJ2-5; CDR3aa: CASSQAGETQYF; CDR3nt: TGTGCCAGCAGCCAGGCGGGGGAGACCCAGTACTTC
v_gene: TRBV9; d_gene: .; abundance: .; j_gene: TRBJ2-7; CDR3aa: CASSVGGGDEQYF; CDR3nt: TGTGCCAGCAGCGTAGGAGGGGGTGACGAGCAGTACTTC
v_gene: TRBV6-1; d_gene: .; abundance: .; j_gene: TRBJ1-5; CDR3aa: CASSLGLNQPQHF; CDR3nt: TGTGCCAGCAGCTTGGGCCTAAATCAGCCCCAGCATTTT
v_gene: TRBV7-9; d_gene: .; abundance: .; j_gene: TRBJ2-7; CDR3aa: CASRDAYEQYF; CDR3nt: TGTGCCAGCAGGGACGCCTACGAGCAGTACTTC
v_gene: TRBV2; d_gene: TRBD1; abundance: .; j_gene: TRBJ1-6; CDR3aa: CASSPTGGNSPLHF; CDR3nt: TGTGCCAGCAGTCCGACAGGGGGTAATTCACCCCTCCACTTT
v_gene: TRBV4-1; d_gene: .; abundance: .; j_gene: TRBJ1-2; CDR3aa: CASSQVVARGDGYTF; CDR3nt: TGCGCCAGCAGCCAAGTAGTAGCCAGGGGAGATGGCTACACCTTC
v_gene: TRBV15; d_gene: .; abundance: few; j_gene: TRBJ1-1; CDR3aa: CATSRRSNTEAFF; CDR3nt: TGTGCCACCAGCAGGAGGTCGAACACTGAAGCTTTCTTT
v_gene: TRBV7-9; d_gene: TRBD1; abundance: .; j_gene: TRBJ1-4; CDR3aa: CASSSDRGWDEKLFF; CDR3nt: TGTGCCAGCAGCTCCGACAGGGGATGGGATGAAAAACTGTTTTTT
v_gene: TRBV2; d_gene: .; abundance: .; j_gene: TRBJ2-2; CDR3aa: CASSPGSSGELFF; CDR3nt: TGTGCCAGCAGCCCCGGGTCATCCGGGGAGCTGTTTTTT
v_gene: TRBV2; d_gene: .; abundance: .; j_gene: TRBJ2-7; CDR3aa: CASSLLWAGDYEQYF; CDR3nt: TGTGCCAGCAGTCTCCTCTGGGCAGGGGACTACGAGCAGTACTTC
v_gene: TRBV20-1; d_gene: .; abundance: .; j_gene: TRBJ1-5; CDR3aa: CSALRDGPGPQHF; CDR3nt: TGCAGCGCCCTTAGGGACGGTCCAGGGCCCCAGCATTTT
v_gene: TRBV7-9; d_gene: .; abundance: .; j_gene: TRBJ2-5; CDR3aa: CASSFHSASQETQYF; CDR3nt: TGTGCCAGCAGCTTCCACAGCGCTTCTCAAGAGACCCAGTACTTC
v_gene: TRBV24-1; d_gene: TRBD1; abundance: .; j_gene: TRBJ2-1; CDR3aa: CATSDPEQGFNEQFF; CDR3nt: TGTGCCACCAGTGACCCGGAACAGGGGTTCAATGAGCAGTTCTTC